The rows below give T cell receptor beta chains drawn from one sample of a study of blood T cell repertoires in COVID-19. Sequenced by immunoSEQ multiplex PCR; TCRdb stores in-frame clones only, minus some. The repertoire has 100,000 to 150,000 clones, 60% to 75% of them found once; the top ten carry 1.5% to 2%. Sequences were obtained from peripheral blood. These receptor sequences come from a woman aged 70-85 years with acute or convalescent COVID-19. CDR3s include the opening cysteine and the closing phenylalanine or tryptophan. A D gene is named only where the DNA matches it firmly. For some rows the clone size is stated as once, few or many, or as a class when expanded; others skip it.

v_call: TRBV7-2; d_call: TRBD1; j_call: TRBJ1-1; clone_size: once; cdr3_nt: TGTGCCAGCAGCTTACCTTTACAGGGGGCCACTGAAGCTTTCTTT; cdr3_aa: CASSLPLQGATEAFF
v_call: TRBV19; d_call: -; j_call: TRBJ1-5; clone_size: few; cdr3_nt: TGTGCCAGCCCCGACAGGAACTATAGCAATCAGCCCCAGCATTTT; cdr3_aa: CASPDRNYSNQPQHF
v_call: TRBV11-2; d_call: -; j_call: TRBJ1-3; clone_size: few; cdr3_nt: TGTGCCAGCAGCTTAGTAGGACAACCTGGAAACACCATATATTTT; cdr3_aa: CASSLVGQPGNTIYF
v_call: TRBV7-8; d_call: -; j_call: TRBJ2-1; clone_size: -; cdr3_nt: TGTGCCAGCAGCCTGAATCACGGTGAGCAGTTCTTC; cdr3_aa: CASSLNHGEQFF
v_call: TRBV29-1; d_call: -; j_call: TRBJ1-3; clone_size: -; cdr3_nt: TGCAGCGTTGAACTAGCATATGGAAACACCATATATTTT; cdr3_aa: CSVELAYGNTIYF
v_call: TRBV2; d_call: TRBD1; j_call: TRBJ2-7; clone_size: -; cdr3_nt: TGTGCCAGCAGTGAACGAGGACAGGGGTTTTACGAGCAGTACTTC; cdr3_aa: CASSERGQGFYEQYF
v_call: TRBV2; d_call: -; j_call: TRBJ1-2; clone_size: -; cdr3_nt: TGTGCCAGCAGTGTCCAGGACACTGCTAACTATGGCTACACCTTC; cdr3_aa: CASSVQDTANYGYTF
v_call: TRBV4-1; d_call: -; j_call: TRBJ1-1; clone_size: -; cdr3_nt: TGCGCCAGCAGCCAAGGGTCCCTCCGAAAGACTATGAACACTGAAGCTTTCTTT; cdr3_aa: CASSQGSLRKTMNTEAFF
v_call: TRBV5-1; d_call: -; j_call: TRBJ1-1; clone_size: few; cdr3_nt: TGCGCCAGCAGGGGGAGTGGCTCTGAAGCTTTCTTT; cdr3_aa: CASRGSGSEAFF
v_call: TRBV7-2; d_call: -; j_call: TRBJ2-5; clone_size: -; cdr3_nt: TGTGCCAGCAGCCCGCGGGGGCCAACGGGGGAGACCCAGTACTTC; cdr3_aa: CASSPRGPTGETQYF
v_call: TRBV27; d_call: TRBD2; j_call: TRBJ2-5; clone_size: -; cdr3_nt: TGTGCCAGCAGTTTATATGGCGGGAGGGCCATGGAGACCCAGTACTTC; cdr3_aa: CASSLYGGRAMETQYF
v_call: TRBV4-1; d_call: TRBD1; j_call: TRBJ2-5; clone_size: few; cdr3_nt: TGCGCCAGCAGCCAAGGAACGACAGGGAAGGAGACCCAGTACTTC; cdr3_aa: CASSQGTTGKETQYF
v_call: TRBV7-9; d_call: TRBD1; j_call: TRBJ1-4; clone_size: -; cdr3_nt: TGTGCCAGCAGCCCAAGATTGGGGACAGATAATGAAAAACTGTTTTTT; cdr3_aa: CASSPRLGTDNEKLFF
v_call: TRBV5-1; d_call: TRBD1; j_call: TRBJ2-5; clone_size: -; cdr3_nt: TGCGCCAGCAGCTTGACAGGGGAAGGGGAGACCCAGTACTTC; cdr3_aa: CASSLTGEGETQYF
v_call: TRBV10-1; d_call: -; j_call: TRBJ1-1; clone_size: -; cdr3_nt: TGCGCCAGCAGTGAGTCATTAGAGGGATCTGAAGCTTTCTTT; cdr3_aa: CASSESLEGSEAFF
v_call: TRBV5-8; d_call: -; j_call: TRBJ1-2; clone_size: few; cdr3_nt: TGTGCCAGCAGCTCATCGGGACATTCATTCTATGGCTACACCTTC; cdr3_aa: CASSSSGHSFYGYTF
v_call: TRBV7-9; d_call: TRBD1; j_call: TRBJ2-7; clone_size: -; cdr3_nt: TGTGCCAGCAGCTTAGGACAGGGCATTTCCTACGAGCAGTACTTC; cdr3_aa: CASSLGQGISYEQYF
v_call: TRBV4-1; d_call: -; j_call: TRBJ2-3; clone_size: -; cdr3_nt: TGCGCCAGCAGCCAAGCGTACGACAGGGAGGTGGCAGATACGCAGTATTTT; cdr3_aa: CASSQAYDREVADTQYF
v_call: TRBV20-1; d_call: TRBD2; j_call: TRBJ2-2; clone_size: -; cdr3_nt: TGCAGTGCTAGTCCCGGGGGGTCGAACACCGGGGAGCTGTTTTTT; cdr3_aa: CSASPGGSNTGELFF
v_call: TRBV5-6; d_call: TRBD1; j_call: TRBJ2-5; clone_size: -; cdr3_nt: TGTGCCAGCAGCTTTTTACAGGGGGGGACCCAGTACTTC; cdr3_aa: CASSFLQGGTQYF
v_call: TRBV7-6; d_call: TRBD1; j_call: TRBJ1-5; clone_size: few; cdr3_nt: TGTGCCAGCAGCCCCGGGACAGGGGTTTTTGGTGAGCCCCAGCATTTT; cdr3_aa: CASSPGTGVFGEPQHF
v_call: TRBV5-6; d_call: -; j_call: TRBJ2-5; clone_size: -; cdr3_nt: TGTGCCAGCAGCCCGACAGAGCTTCAGGGAGAGACCCAGTACTTC; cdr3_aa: CASSPTELQGETQYF
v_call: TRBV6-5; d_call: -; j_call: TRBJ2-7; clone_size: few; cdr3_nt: TGTGCCAGCAGGGGCTTTCAGGGCTACGAGCAGTACTTC; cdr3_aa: CASRGFQGYEQYF
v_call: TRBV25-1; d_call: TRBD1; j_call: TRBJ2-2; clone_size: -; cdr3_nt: TGTGCCAGCAGCGACACTACCGGGACAGGTGTGATCACCGGGGAGCTGTTTTTT; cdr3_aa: CASSDTTGTGVITGELFF
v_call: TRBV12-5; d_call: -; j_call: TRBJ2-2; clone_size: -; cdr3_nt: TGTGCTAGTGGTTTGGTGAGACAGTACACCGGGGAGCTGTTTTTT; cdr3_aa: CASGLVRQYTGELFF
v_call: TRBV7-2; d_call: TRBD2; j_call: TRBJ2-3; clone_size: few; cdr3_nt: TGTGCCAGCAGCTCCCTAGCGGGGGGAATTAGCACAGATACGCAGTATTTT; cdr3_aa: CASSSLAGGISTDTQYF
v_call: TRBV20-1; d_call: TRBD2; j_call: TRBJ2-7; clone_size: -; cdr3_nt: TGCAGTGCTAGTCGCCAAGGCGGGAGCTCCTACGAGCAGTACTTC; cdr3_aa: CSASRQGGSSYEQYF
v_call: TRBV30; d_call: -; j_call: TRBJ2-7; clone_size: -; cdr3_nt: TGTGCCTGGAGTGCGGACACCTCCTACGAGCAGTACTTC; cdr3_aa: CAWSADTSYEQYF
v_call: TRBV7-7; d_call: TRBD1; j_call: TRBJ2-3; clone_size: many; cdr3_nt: TGTGCTAGCAGCTTGGGACAGGGTATAGATACGCAGTATTTT; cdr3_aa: CASSLGQGIDTQYF
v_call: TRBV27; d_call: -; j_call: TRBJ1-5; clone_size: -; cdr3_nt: TGTGCCAGCAGACCGTGGACAGCGAATCAGCCCCAGCATTTT; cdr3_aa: CASRPWTANQPQHF
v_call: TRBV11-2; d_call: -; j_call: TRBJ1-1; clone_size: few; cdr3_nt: TGTGCCAGCAGCTTGGGACAATTCTCTGAAGCTTTCTTT; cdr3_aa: CASSLGQFSEAFF
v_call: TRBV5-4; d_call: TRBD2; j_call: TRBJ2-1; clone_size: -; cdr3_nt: TGTGCCAGCAGCTTCCCAGCGGGAGGGGTCGATGAGCAGTTCTTC; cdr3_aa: CASSFPAGGVDEQFF
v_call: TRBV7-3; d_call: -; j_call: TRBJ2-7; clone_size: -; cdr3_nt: TGTGCCAGCAGCTTAATGGCTCGGGAATTTAATGGTGAGCAGTACTTC; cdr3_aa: CASSLMAREFNGEQYF
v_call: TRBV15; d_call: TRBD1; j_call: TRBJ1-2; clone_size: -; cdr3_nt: TGTGCCACTTCGGACAGGCTTACTAACTATGGCTACACCTTC; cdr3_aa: CATSDRLTNYGYTF
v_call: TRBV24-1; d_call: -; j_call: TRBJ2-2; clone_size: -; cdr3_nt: TGTGCCACCAGTGACCCGACAGTGAAGGAGGAGCTGTTTTTT; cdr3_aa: CATSDPTVKEELFF
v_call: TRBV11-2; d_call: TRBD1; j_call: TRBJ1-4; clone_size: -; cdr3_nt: TGTGCCAGCAGCTTAGATCATTGGACAGGGGACGAAAAACTGTTTTTT; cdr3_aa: CASSLDHWTGDEKLFF
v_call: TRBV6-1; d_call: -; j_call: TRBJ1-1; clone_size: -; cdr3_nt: TGTGCCAGCAGTGAAGGCAGGACTAACACTGAAGCTTTCTTT; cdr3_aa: CASSEGRTNTEAFF
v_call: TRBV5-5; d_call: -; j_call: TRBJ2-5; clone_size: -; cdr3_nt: TGTGCCAGCAGCTTACTGTCTAGCAGAGAGACCCAGTACTTC; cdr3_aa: CASSLLSSRETQYF
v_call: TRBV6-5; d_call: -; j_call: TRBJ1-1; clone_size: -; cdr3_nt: TGTGCCAGCAGTTACGAGGAGGGCCCGAGCACTGAAGCTTTCTTT; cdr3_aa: CASSYEEGPSTEAFF
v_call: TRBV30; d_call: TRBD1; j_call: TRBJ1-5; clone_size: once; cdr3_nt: TGTGCCTGGAGTACCGGGACAGTCAATCAGCCCCAGCATTTT; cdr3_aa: CAWSTGTVNQPQHF
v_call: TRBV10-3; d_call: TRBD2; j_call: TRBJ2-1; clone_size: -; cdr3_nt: TGTGCCATCAGTGGGAGCGGGGGCAACTACAATGAGCAGTTCTTC; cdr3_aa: CAISGSGGNYNEQFF
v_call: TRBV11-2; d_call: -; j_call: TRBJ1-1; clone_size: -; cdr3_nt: TGTGCCAGCAGCTTCGGGGGACGCAGCACTGAAGCTTTCTTT; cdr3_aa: CASSFGGRSTEAFF
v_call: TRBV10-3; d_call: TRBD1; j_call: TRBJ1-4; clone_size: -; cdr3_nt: TGTGCCATCAGTGCGGACAGGGGGACTGAAAAACTGTTTTTT; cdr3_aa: CAISADRGTEKLFF
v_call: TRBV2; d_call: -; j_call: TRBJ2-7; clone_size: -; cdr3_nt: TGTGCCAGCGGTCGGACTCACTCCGAGCAGTACTTC; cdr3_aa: CASGRTHSEQYF
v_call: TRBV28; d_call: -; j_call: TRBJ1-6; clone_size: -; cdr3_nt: TGTGCCAGCACCTCCTTATGGGGGGCACCCCTCCACTTT; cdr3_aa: CASTSLWGAPLHF
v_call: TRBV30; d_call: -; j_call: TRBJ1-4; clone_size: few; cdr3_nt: TGTGCCTGGAGTGCGGGAGCGAGGGTTGGTGAACTGTTTTTT; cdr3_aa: CAWSAGARVGELFF
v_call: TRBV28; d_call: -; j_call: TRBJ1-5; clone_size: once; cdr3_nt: TGTGCCAGCAGTTCGTACATGTATAGCAATCAGCCCCAGCATTTT; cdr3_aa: CASSSYMYSNQPQHF
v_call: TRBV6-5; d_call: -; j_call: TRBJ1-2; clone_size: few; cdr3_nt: TGTGCCAGCAGTTATGACAGTAACTATGGCTACACCTTC; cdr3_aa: CASSYDSNYGYTF